The 18 T cell receptor beta chains in this list originate from one sample, sequenced in a study of cytomegalovirus exposure and HLA in healthy donors. Assay: immunoSEQ multiplex PCR; the TCRdb copy retains only in-frame clones and omits some. Among 160,000 or so clones listed, approximately 90% were seen once. The sample taken for sequencing was PBMCs. The receptors come from a man between 18 and 35 years old in good health and CMV-seronegative.

V gene TRBV6-1 combines with J gene TRBJ2-2, with unresolved D. Germline V lookup: CDR1 MNHNS, CDR2 SASEGT. V was clipped by 7 bases and J by 6 bases, with 15 bases between them. The CDR3 has 14 residues. The CDR3 region has the DNA TGTGCCAGCACCCGACTGTCCACCTCCGGGGAGCTGTTTTTT. Amino acid sequence: CASTRLSTSGELFF.

The rearrangement joins TRBV19 to TRBJ1-2; weak D call: TRBD1 (6 bases). Germline V gene data show CDR1 as LNHDA and CDR2 as SQIVND (reference sequence). This CDR3 has 13 amino acids. V lost 5 bases and J 4 bases, leaving 11 bases between the germline ends. The CDR3 sequence is CASSPTGSYGYTF. DNA of the CDR3: TGTGCCAGTAGTCCAACAGGGAGCTATGGCTACACCTTC.

The rearrangement joins TRBV6-5 to TRBJ1-2; 9 nucleotides align to TRBD1. CDR3 size: 13 residues. With V trimmed by 8 bases and J by 8 bases, 9 bases remained unmatched. Looked up from germline, CDR1 is MNHEY and CDR2 is SVGAGI. CDR3 sequence reads: CASLPGQGRGYTF. CDR3 in DNA: TGTGCCAGCCTCCCCGGACAGGGGAGGGGCTACACCTTC.

V gene TRBV7-9 combines with J gene TRBJ1-1; 7 positions agree with TRBD1. From germline, CDR1 is SEHNR and CDR2 FQNEAQ (reference sequence). The CDR3 spans 13 residues. The J segment lost 4 bases and the V segment lost 5 bases, leaving 4 bases of the junction unmatched. This CDR3 reads CASSQGQSTEAFF. The CDR3 DNA follows: TGTGCCAGCAGCCAGGGACAGAGCACTGAAGCTTTCTTT.

The rearrangement uses TRBV6-1 and TRBJ2-3; TRBD1 is a possible D gene (6 bases). CDR3 length: 16 amino acids. The germline gives CDR1 MNHNS, CDR2 SASEGT. With 4 bases removed from V and 2 bases from J, the gap between germline ends came to 16 bases. The CDR3 loop reads CASSAGWGTHTDTQYF. In DNA, the CDR3 is TGTGCCAGCAGTGCCGGATGGGGGACACACACAGATACGCAGTATTTT.

This clone was picked up one time. The rearrangement uses TRBV10-3 and TRBJ1-2; D perhaps matches TRBD1 (6 bases). Trimming took off 6 bases at V and 0 bases at J, with 11 bases between the two ends. Looked up from germline, CDR1 is ENHRY and CDR2 is SYGVKD. This CDR3 has 14 residues. The CDR3 protein is CAISGDRTNYGYTF. As DNA, the CDR3 is TGTGCCATCAGCGGCGACAGGACTAACTATGGCTACACCTTC.

This sequence joins TRBV25-1 and TRBJ1-2; a weak D match, TRBD1 (5 bases). The CDR3 is made up of 14 amino acids. Trimming took off 4 bases at V and 5 bases at J, with 14 bases between the two ends. Germline values: CDR1 MGHDK, CDR2 SYGVNS. DNA of the CDR3: TGTGCCAGCAGTGGAGGACAAAGGAATTATGGCTACACCTTC. Translated: CASSGGQRNYGYTF.

The chain carries TRBV2 and TRBJ2-7; 8 nucleotides align to TRBD1. V shed 3 bases and J 0 bases; nucleotides not matched to a gene: 7. Looked up from germline, CDR1 is SNHLY and CDR2 is FYNNEI. CDR3 length equals 16 residues. CDR3 nucleotide sequence: TGTGCCAGCAGTGATCGTTTGGGGACAGGCTCCTACGAGCAGTACTTC. Protein sequence: CASSDRLGTGSYEQYF.

Turning to this clone: One end of the junction is discordant with germline, which a read error may explain. CDR3 region: CASSDRGRRTAF. In DNA form, the CDR3 reads TGTGCCAGCTCGGACAGGGGGCGTCGAACCGCCTTC. The chain carries TRBV6-5 and TRBJ1-2; 11 bases agree with TRBD1. CDR3 length equals 12 residues. CDR1 is MNHEY and CDR2 is SVGAGI in the germline V gene.

The chain links TRBV4-2 to TRBJ2-4, with TRBD1 as a possible D gene (6 bases). V lost 0 bases to trimming and J lost 0 bases, with 27 bases between them. The germline V gene encodes CDR1 LGHNA and CDR2 YNFKEQ. This CDR3 region has 22 residues. The CDR3 loop is CASSQEIRVGGQTLLAKNIQYF. CDR3 coding DNA: TGTGCCAGCAGCCAAGAAATAAGAGTCGGAGGACAGACCCTTCTAGCCAAAAACATTCAGTACTTC.

The chain joins TRBV28 to TRBJ1-5; D is uncertain. Trimming pared 3 bases from V and 0 bases from J, leaving 9 bases between. Germline loops: CDR1 MDHEN, CDR2 SYDVKM. CDR3 size: 15 residues. The CDR3 DNA sequence: TGTGCCAGCAGTTTGGCCCTGAATAGCAATCAGCCCCAGCATTTT. Protein: CASSLALNSNQPQHF.

The count of this clone is one. The chain carries TRBV11-2 and TRBJ2-3, with D perhaps matching TRBD1 (6 bases). The CDR3 covers 16 residues. The V gene's germline CDR1 is SGHAT and CDR2 FQNNGV. V was pared by 2 bases and J by 0 bases, with 12 bases between. CDR3 in DNA: TGTGCCAGCAGCTTAAAGACAGGCCAAAGCACAGATACGCAGTATTTT. It yields the protein CASSLKTGQSTDTQYF.

The CDR3 sequence is CASQGTFQETQYF. CDR3 DNA sequence: TGTGCCAGCCAAGGGACTTTTCAAGAGACCCAGTACTTC. This rearrangement joins TRBV28 to TRBJ2-5, with D possibly being TRBD2 (6 bases). In germline, CDR1 is MDHEN, CDR2 SYDVKM. With 8 bases removed from V and 2 bases from J, the gap between germline ends came to 12 bases. CDR3 length: 13 amino acids.

CDR3 coding DNA: TGTGCCAGCAGCTCCTACCGGGACAGCCAGGGCTACGAGCAGTACTTC. It specifies CASSSYRDSQGYEQYF. The genes are TRBV13 and TRBJ2-7; 7 bases map to TRBD1. Germline V gives CDR1 PRHDT, CDR2 FYEKMQ (reference sequence). This CDR3 spans 16 amino acids. V lost 4 bases to trimming and J lost 3 bases; unmatched junction nucleotides: 12. The full variable domain, with the rest looked up from reference TRBV13 and TRBJ2-7, is AAGVIQSPRHLIKEKRETATLKCYPIPRHDTVYWYQQGPGQDPQFLISFYEKMQSDKGSIPDRFSAQQFSDYHSELNMSSLELGDSALYFCASSSYRDSQGYEQYFGPGTRLTVT.

This clone was picked up a small number of times. The chain couples TRBV10-1 to TRBJ2-1; D gene uncertain. The CDR3 has 15 amino acids. Trimming pared 0 bases from V and 2 bases from J, leaving 8 bases between. CDR1 is WNHNN and CDR2 is SYGVQD in the germline V gene (reference sequence). The CDR3 DNA is TGCGCCAGCAGTGAGTCCGCGGTCCCCTACAATGAGCAGTTCTTC. It encodes CASSESAVPYNEQFF.

This clone was observed a single time. The chain uses TRBV18 and TRBJ1-5; perhaps TRBD1 as D (6 bases). This CDR3 comprises 14 residues. V dropped 2 bases and J dropped 7 bases, with 12 bases sitting between them. CDR1 is KGHSH and CDR2 is LQKENI in the germline V gene. As DNA, the CDR3 is TGTGCCAGCTCACCAGGCGGGGGGCTGCAGCCCCAGCATTTT. The encoded protein is CASSPGGGLQPQHF.

The rearrangement uses TRBV19 and TRBJ2-1; D is perhaps TRBD2 (6 bases). V was trimmed by 4 bases and J by 4 bases, leaving 14 bases between them. Per the germline V gene, CDR1 is LNHDA and CDR2 is SQIVND (reference sequence). This CDR3 has 15 residues. CDR3 bases: TGTGCCAGTAGTACACTAGCCGCGGGGTACAATGAGCAGTTCTTC. Translation gives CASSTLAAGYNEQFF.

The chain employs TRBV5-6 and TRBJ2-1, with D possibly TRBD2 on 7 matching bases. The CDR3 loop spans 17 amino acids. Trimming pared 4 bases from V and 7 bases from J, leaving 24 bases between. CDR1 SGHDT and CDR2 YYEEEE come from the germline V gene. The CDR3 loop is CASSQVGGGPRVNEQFF. In DNA, the CDR3 is TGTGCCAGCAGCCAGGTTGGGGGGGGCCCCCGGGTGAATGAGCAGTTCTTC.